This T cell receptor beta chain was profiled in a study of coeliac disease. Study summary: Disease groups: newly diagnosed active, refractory type I, gluten-free-diet controlled.

TCRdb's table, derived via immunoSEQ multiplex PCR, lists solely in-frame clones and lacks some. The table lists a few thousand clones, around 49% of them singletons, with 18% in the top ten. Study-level findings and limits: TRB repertoires were largely private, with most amino acid sequences found in only one sample.

Each fraction contributed one roughly 500,000-cell aliquot for sequencing. Germline V lookup: CDR1 SGHVT, CDR2 SQSDAQ. The junction had 9 bases not matched to a gene; V was cut back by 6 bases and J by 3 bases. This CDR3 is built from 15 residues. This clone turned up a few times. Its matching antigen is unknown. The TCR sequence derives from a man aged 60 to 69 with celiac disease on a gluten-free diet. Sample: intraepithelial lymphocytes from the gut. The J gene is TRBJ1-2, the V gene TRBV7-4, with 8 bases identical to TRBD1. This chain's CDR3 is CASRPQGALDYGYTF. The CDR3 DNA follows: TGTGCCAGCAGACCTCAGGGGGCGCTGGACTATGGCTACACCTTC.